The 4 T cell receptor beta chains below all came from one sample that was sequenced in a study of beta chain features in type 1 diabetes (dated by TCRdb to about 2018). Receptor amplification or capture employed the immunoSEQ multiplex PCR assay. The High Capacity cDNA Reverse Transcription Kit was used to reverse transcribe all of the isolated RNA, meaning that expressed TCRB transcripts were what got sequenced. Imported from immuneACCESS, the table was reduced by TCRdb to in-frame sequences with V and J called. These copies leave out some clones; in studies compared against another copy, an unresolved V gene accounts for under half, and the cause of the remainder is not known. Across this sample there are 200,000 to 250,000 clones, with roughly 13% seen only once. Around 0.026% of the sample lies in the top ten. Sequencing was performed on naive CD4+ T cells from blood. Sample cell subset or site, as interpreted from the label and publication: true naive CD4+ T cells. These receptors were obtained from a middle-aged woman in good health.

A few counts support this clone. V usage is TRBV6-1 and J usage is TRBJ2-3; 8 bases match TRBD1. There are 13 residues in the CDR3. CDR1 is MNHNS, CDR2 SASEGT, per germline. With V trimmed by 6 bases and J by 3 bases, 2 bases remained unmatched. CDR3 loop: CASRDRATDTQYF. The CDR3 DNA sequence: TGTGCCAGCAGGGACAGGGCGACAGATACGCAGTATTTT.

This clone was observed a few times. The chain employs TRBV5-1 and TRBJ2-7, with 8 bases lining up with TRBD1. The CDR3 length is 14 residues. Germline values: CDR1 SGHRS, CDR2 YFSETQ. Trimming removed 3 bases from V and 1 base from J; junction bases left unmatched: 3. The CDR3 nucleotides are TGCGCCAGCAGCTCCCGGGACAGGTCCTACGAGCAGTACTTC. It translates to CASSSRDRSYEQYF.

Only a few counts were recorded for this clone. The V call is TRBV2, the J call TRBJ1-1; unclear D gene. The V end lost 5 bases, the J end lost 2 bases, and 12 bases lay between the germline ends. The germline CDR1 and CDR2 sequences are SNHLY and FYNNEI. The CDR3 is 14 residues long. Here the CDR3 reads CASSLESDNTEAFF. The CDR3 nucleotides read TGTGCCAGCAGTCTAGAGAGCGACAACACTGAAGCTTTCTTT. The variable domain in full, completed from reference TRBV2 and TRBJ1-1, reads EPEVTQTPSHQVTQMGQEVILRCVPISNHLYFYWYRQILGQKVEFLVSFYNNEISEKSEIFDDQFSVERPDGSNFTLKIRSTKLEDSAMYFCASSLESDNTEAFFGQGTRLTVV.

V is TRBV7-9 and J is TRBJ2-5; the match to TRBD1 covers 9 bases. The V gene's germline CDR1 is SEHNR and CDR2 FQNEAQ (reference sequence). This CDR3 is built from 15 residues. V shed 7 bases, J shed 5 bases, and the junction held 11 bases outside the gene matches. The DNA for the CDR3 is TGTGCCAGCACCCGCCCGGGACAGGGCCTCGAGACCCAGTACTTC. It encodes CASTRPGQGLETQYF.